This is a list of T cell receptor beta chains from one sample in a study of T cell repertoires in cytomegalovirus infection. Their antigen targets remain unknown. Each CDR3 protein is one row after TCRdb ran MiXCR on the reads. Of around 750,000 distinct CDR3 sequences listed, 32% were seen once; the top ten hold around 12%. This specimen consisted of cultured CD8+ T cells from PBMCs, obtained from culture after CMV antigen stimulation. These receptors all come from a human donor in good health (CMV status not recorded). Some clones in this sample may be carry-over from other donors' samples. Both conserved end residues are part of each CDR3. D genes are given only for firm matches. Only some rows state a clone size, as once, few, many or a class for expanded clones.

abundance: few; d_gene: .; j_gene: TRBJ1-1; v_gene: TRBV7-9; CDR3aa: CASSQPPLGNTEAFF; CDR3nt: TGTGCCAGCAGCCAGCCCCCCCTAGGGAACACTGAAGCTTTCTTT
abundance: .; d_gene: .; j_gene: TRBJ1-2; v_gene: TRBV5-6; CDR3aa: CAGIPLGDNYGYTF; CDR3nt: TGTGCCGGCATCCCGCTCGGGGATAACTATGGCTACACCTTC
abundance: few; d_gene: .; j_gene: TRBJ2-2; v_gene: TRBV24-1; CDR3aa: CATSSDRHTGELFF; CDR3nt: TGTGCCACCAGCTCGGACAGACACACCGGGGAGCTGTTTTTT
abundance: .; d_gene: TRBD2; j_gene: TRBJ2-1; v_gene: TRBV7-3; CDR3aa: CASSLSPGLAFNEQFF; CDR3nt: TGTGCCAGCAGCTTAAGTCCCGGACTAGCCTTCAATGAGCAGTTCTTC
abundance: .; d_gene: .; j_gene: TRBJ2-7; v_gene: TRBV7-2; CDR3aa: CASSSWGRSLDEQYF; CDR3nt: TGTGCCAGCAGCTCCTGGGGGCGGTCGTTAGACGAGCAGTACTTC
abundance: few; d_gene: .; j_gene: TRBJ2-7; v_gene: TRBV19; CDR3aa: CASSTNPYREQYF; CDR3nt: TGTGCCAGTAGTACCAATCCTTACAGGGAGCAGTACTTC
abundance: many; d_gene: TRBD2; j_gene: TRBJ2-3; v_gene: TRBV27; CDR3aa: CASSLLAGGSTDTQYF; CDR3nt: TGTGCCAGCAGCTTACTAGCGGGAGGATCTACAGATACGCAGTATTTT
abundance: many; d_gene: .; j_gene: TRBJ1-3; v_gene: TRBV12-3/TRBV12-4; CDR3aa: CASSLEGFSGNTIYF; CDR3nt: TGTGCCAGCAGTTTGGAGGGCTTCTCTGGAAACACCATATATTTT
abundance: few; d_gene: TRBD1; j_gene: TRBJ1-5; v_gene: TRBV4-1; CDR3aa: CASSQEDRGNQPQHF; CDR3nt: TGCGCCAGCAGCCAAGAGGACAGGGGAAATCAGCCCCAGCATTTT
abundance: .; d_gene: .; j_gene: TRBJ1-4; v_gene: TRBV24-1; CDR3aa: CATSDLGSPEEKLFF; CDR3nt: TGTGCCACCAGTGATTTGGGCTCCCCTGAGGAAAAACTGTTTTTT
abundance: many; d_gene: TRBD2; j_gene: TRBJ2-3; v_gene: TRBV24-1; CDR3aa: CATSDFHTSGGATDTQYF; CDR3nt: TGTGCCACCAGTGATTTCCATACTAGCGGGGGGGCAACAGATACGCAGTATTTT
abundance: many; d_gene: TRBD1; j_gene: TRBJ1-1; v_gene: TRBV7-2; CDR3aa: CASSSRTGGTNTEAFF; CDR3nt: TGTGCCAGCAGCTCTAGGACAGGGGGAACTAACACTGAAGCTTTCTTT
abundance: few; d_gene: TRBD1; j_gene: TRBJ2-2; v_gene: TRBV5-6; CDR3aa: CASSSWWDSNTGELFF; CDR3nt: TGTGCCAGCAGCTCTTGGTGGGACAGTAACACCGGGGAGCTGTTTTTT
abundance: few; d_gene: .; j_gene: TRBJ1-6; v_gene: TRBV7-9; CDR3aa: CASSLDWTPYSYNSPLHF; CDR3nt: TGTGCCAGCAGCTTAGATTGGACACCCTACTCCTATAATTCACCCCTCCACTTT
abundance: .; d_gene: .; j_gene: TRBJ2-5; v_gene: TRBV6-2/TRBV6-3; CDR3aa: CASSYPPRAGETQYF; CDR3nt: TGTGCCAGCAGTTACCCCCCTAGGGCCGGGGAGACCCAGTACTTC
abundance: .; d_gene: .; j_gene: TRBJ2-3; v_gene: TRBV27; CDR3aa: CASSLDGGDTQYF; CDR3nt: TGTGCCAGCAGTTTAGACGGGGGAGATACGCAGTATTTT
abundance: few; d_gene: .; j_gene: TRBJ1-1; v_gene: TRBV7-9; CDR3aa: CASSFIEPRDHRDTEAFF; CDR3nt: TGTGCCAGCAGCTTCATAGAGCCCCGGGACCATCGGGACACTGAAGCTTTCTTT
abundance: few; d_gene: .; j_gene: TRBJ2-1; v_gene: TRBV6-5; CDR3aa: CASSYSDRVYNEQFF; CDR3nt: TGTGCCAGCAGTTACTCAGACAGAGTTTACAATGAGCAGTTCTTC
abundance: .; d_gene: .; j_gene: TRBJ2-7; v_gene: TRBV5-8; CDR3aa: CASSLGVGGAYEQYF; CDR3nt: TGTGCCAGCAGCTTGGGGGTCGGCGGTGCCTACGAGCAGTACTTC
abundance: .; d_gene: TRBD1; j_gene: TRBJ2-4; v_gene: TRBV15; CDR3aa: CATSPDRGPRIQYF; CDR3nt: TGTGCCACCAGTCCTGACAGGGGTCCCCGAATTCAGTACTTC
abundance: .; d_gene: .; j_gene: TRBJ2-1; v_gene: TRBV4-1; CDR3aa: CASSQPQGDGGGEQFF; CDR3nt: TGCGCCAGCAGCCAACCCCAGGGGGACGGGGGGGGGGAGCAGTTCTTC
abundance: many; d_gene: .; j_gene: TRBJ1-1; v_gene: TRBV7-9; CDR3aa: CASSFPEAFF; CDR3nt: TGTGCCAGCAGCTTCCCTGAAGCTTTCTTT
abundance: many; d_gene: TRBD1; j_gene: TRBJ1-2; v_gene: TRBV28; CDR3aa: CASSLETGGYGYTF; CDR3nt: TGTGCCAGCAGTTTAGAGACAGGGGGCTATGGCTACACCTTC
abundance: few; d_gene: TRBD1; j_gene: TRBJ2-2; v_gene: TRBV9; CDR3aa: CASSATGTGIGELFF; CDR3nt: TGTGCCAGCAGCGCAACCGGGACAGGGATCGGGGAGCTGTTTTTT
abundance: .; d_gene: TRBD1; j_gene: TRBJ1-5; v_gene: TRBV6-6; CDR3aa: CASRTGYRGQPQHF; CDR3nt: TGTGCCAGCAGAACTGGGTACAGGGGGCAGCCCCAGCATTTT
abundance: .; d_gene: .; j_gene: TRBJ2-3; v_gene: TRBV7-7; CDR3aa: CASSPSQTSTDTQYF; CDR3nt: TGTGCTAGCAGCCCCTCTCAAACTAGCACAGATACGCAGTATTTT